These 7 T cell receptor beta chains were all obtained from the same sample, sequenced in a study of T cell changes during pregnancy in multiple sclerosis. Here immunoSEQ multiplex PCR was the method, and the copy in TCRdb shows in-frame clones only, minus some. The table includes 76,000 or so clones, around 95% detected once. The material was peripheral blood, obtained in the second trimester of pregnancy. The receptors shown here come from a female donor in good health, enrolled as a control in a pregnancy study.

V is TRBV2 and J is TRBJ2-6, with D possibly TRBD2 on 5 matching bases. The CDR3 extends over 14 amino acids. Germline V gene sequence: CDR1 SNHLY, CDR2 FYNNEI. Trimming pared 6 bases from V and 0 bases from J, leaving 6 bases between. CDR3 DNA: TGTGCCAGCAGGGAGGACTCTGGGGCCAACGTCCTGACTTTC. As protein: CASREDSGANVLTF.

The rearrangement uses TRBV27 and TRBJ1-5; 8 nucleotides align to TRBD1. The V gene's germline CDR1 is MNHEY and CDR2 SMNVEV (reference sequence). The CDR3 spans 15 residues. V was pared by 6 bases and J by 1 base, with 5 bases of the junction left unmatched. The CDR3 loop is CASRAGQGSNQPQHF. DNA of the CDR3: TGTGCCAGCAGAGCCGGACAGGGAAGCAATCAGCCCCAGCATTTT.

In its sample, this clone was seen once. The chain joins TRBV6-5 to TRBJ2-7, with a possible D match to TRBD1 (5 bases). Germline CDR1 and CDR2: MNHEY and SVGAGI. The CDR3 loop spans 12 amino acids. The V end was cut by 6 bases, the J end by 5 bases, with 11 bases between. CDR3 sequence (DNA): TGTGCCAGCAGCCGACAGTTAGACGAGCAGTACTTC. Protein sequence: CASSRQLDEQYF.

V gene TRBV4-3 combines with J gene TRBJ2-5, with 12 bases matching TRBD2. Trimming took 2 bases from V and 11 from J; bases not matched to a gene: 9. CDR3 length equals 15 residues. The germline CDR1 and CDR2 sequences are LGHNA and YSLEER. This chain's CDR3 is CASSQSQRLAGEQYF. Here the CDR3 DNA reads TGCGCCAGCAGCCAATCCCAACGACTAGCGGGAGAGCAGTACTTC.

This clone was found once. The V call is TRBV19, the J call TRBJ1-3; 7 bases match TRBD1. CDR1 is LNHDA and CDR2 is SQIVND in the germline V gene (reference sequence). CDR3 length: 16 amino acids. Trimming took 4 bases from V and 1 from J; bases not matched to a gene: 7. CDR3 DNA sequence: TGTGCCAGTAGTACTCCAAGGACAGGTTCTGGAAACACCATATATTTT. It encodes CASSTPRTGSGNTIYF.

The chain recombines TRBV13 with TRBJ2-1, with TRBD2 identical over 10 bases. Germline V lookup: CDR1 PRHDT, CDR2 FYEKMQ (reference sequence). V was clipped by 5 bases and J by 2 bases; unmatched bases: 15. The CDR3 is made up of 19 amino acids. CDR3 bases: TGTGCCAGCAGCGTATTCCTAGCGGGGGAGCGCTCGCCCTACAATGAGCAGTTCTTC. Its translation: CASSVFLAGERSPYNEQFF.

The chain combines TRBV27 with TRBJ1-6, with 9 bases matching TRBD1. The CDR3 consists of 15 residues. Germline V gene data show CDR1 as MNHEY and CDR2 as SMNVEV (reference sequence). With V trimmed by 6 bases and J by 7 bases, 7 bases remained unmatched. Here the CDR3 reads CASRRTGTGNSPLHF. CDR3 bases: TGTGCCAGCAGGCGGACCGGGACAGGGAATTCACCCCTCCACTTT.